This paragraph covers one T cell receptor beta chain sequence. This sample was taken from a study of control samples from healthy donors and cancer patients. With 9 bases clipped from V and 2 bases from J, the junction kept 6 bases outside the gene matches. Germline loops: CDR1 MNHEY, CDR2 SVGAGI. The CDR3 runs to 14 residues. Clones were read by immunoSEQ multiplex PCR, and TCRdb kept only the in-frame ones, dropping some. The sample holds under 100,000 clones, 85% to 90% seen once. This chain joins TRBV6-5 and TRBJ2-1; TRBD1 matches at 8 bases. Sequencing was performed on PBMCs. The sequence came from a woman aged 45-65 years with colorectal cancer. CDR3 in DNA: TGTGCCAGTAAACAGGGGGACCCCTACAATGAGCAGTTCTTC. Translating it yields CASKQGDPYNEQFF.